This T cell receptor (beta chain) was captured in a study of Ad26.COV2.S vaccination and SARS-CoV-2 variants. Study overall: Recipients of Ad26.COV2.S got it intramuscularly, once or twice 56 days apart.

General study results and limits: Overall T cell responses may have been underestimated by the analyses of TCR breadth and depth.

As for this clone: Its antigen remains unknown.

The treatment was: some 19 received Ad26.COV2.S at low or high dose, single or two shots; about 5 received placebo; per-sample allocation not given. On day 63 after the first injection, vaccine and placebo recipients gave samples. This Boston cohort included adults aged 18-55 years. As its vector, the vaccine had Ad26, which expressed Wuhan-strain SARS-CoV-2 spike. The protocol was immunoSEQ multiplex PCR, while the TCRdb copy is restricted to in-frame clones and leaves out a portion. Among about 400,000 clones listed, approximately 90% were seen once. The V gene's germline CDR1 is SEHNR and CDR2 FQNEAQ (reference sequence). This CDR3 comprises 14 residues. With 5 bases clipped from V and 3 bases from J, the junction kept 7 bases outside the gene matches.

The rearrangement uses TRBV7-9 and TRBJ2-7; 7 bases are shared with TRBD2. This sample comprised peripheral blood, obtained in a trial of Ad26.COV2.S vaccine versus placebo. The clonotype was recovered from a person aged 18 to 59 who received the Ad26.COV2.S COVID-19 vaccine or a placebo. In nucleotides, the CDR3 is TGTGCCAGCAGCGGGGGAGGGGTCGGCTACGAGCAGTACTTC. Its translation is CASSGGGVGYEQYF. Using reference TRBV7-9 and TRBJ2-7 for the parts outside the CDR3, the full variable domain is DTGVSQNPRHKITKRGQNVTFRCDPISEHNRLYWYRQTLGQGPEFLTYFQNEAQLEKSRLLSDRFSAERPKGSFSTLEIQRTEQGDSAMYLCASSGGGVGYEQYFGPGTRLTVT.